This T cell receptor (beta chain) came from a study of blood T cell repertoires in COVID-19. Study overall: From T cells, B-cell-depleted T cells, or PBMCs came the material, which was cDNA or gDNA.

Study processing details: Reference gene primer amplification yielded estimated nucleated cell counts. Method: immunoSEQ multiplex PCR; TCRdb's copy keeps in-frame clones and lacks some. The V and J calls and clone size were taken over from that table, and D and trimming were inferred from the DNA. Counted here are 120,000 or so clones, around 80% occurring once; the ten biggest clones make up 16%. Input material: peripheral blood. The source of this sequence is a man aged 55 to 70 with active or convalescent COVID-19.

CDR3 nucleotides: TGTGCCAGCAGTTTAAGGGCAGGGCCTGGCTACACCTTC. The encoded protein is CASSLRAGPGYTF. The chain uses TRBV27 and TRBJ1-2; possibly TRBD1 for D (5 bases). The CDR3 has 13 amino acids. Germline values: CDR1 MNHEY, CDR2 SMNVEV (reference sequence). V shed 2 bases and J shed 7 bases, with 11 bases lying between them.